Given below is one T cell receptor (beta chain) in context. Repertoires were generated with immunoSEQ multiplex PCR, while TCRdb's copy carries only in-frame clones and drops some. Counted here are roughly 130,000 clones, roughly nine tenths occurring once; the ten biggest clones make up around 1.7%. Trimming removed 3 bases from V and 0 bases from J, with 9 bases in between. The CDR3 sequence is 14 residues long. Germline CDR1 and CDR2: GTSNPN and SVGIG (reference sequence). This entry belongs to a study of T cell responses to AZD1222 COVID-19 vaccine. The receptor's source is an adult in good health. The rearrangement uses TRBV30 and TRBJ1-3; D is uncertain. Sequenced material: peripheral blood, taken on day 0 of AZD1222 vaccination. CDR3 DNA: TGTGCCTGGAGGGAGGCGGGCTCTGGAAACACCATATATTTT. It encodes CAWREAGSGNTIYF.